This T cell receptor beta chain was found in a study of blood T cell repertoires in COVID-19. Germline V lookup: CDR1 LGHDT, CDR2 YNNKEL (reference sequence). This CDR3 comprises 14 residues. The J segment lost 2 bases and the V segment lost 4 bases, leaving 2 bases of the junction unmatched. This table comes from immunoSEQ multiplex PCR, and its TCRdb copy is limited to in-frame clones, with some not included. This sample yields 84,000 or so clones, of which about 83% are seen a single time; roughly 6.7% belongs to the top ten. The J gene is TRBJ2-3, the V gene TRBV3-1 (or the pseudogene TRBV3-2), with 8 bases fitting TRBD2. The TCR comes from a man aged 65-85 years with COVID-19, enrolled during active disease. Sequencing was performed on peripheral blood. The CDR3 DNA is TGTGCCAGCAGCCTAGCGGGGAACACAGATACGCAGTATTTT. Translation gives CASSLAGNTDTQYF.